Listed here are 24 T cell receptor beta chains from one sample, sequenced in a study of blood T cell repertoires in COVID-19. Produced via immunoSEQ multiplex PCR; TCRdb's table is partial and in-frame only. Of fewer than 60,000 clones in the sample, approximately 93% were seen once. The source material was peripheral blood. These TCRs come from a man between 60 and 75 years old with COVID-19, enrolled during active disease.

V usage is TRBV15 and J usage is TRBJ1-5; no reliable D call. The CDR3 length is 15 residues. Trimming stripped 0 bases from V and 6 bases from J, with 12 bases between. Germline-derived CDR1 and CDR2 are LNHNV and YYDKDF (reference sequence). CDR3 DNA: TGTGCCACCAGCAGAGATAGGGCGGGTAGTCAGCCCCAGCATTTT. Translating it yields CATSRDRAGSQPQHF.

The chain couples TRBV5-6 to TRBJ1-2; maybe TRBD1 (6 bases). The germline V and J ends were trimmed by 0 bases and 4 bases, with 10 bases remaining between them. The CDR3 is made up of 14 amino acids. From germline, CDR1 is SGHDT and CDR2 YYEEEE. The CDR3 sequence is CASSLAGDPYGYTF. The CDR3 DNA follows: TGTGCCAGCAGCTTGGCAGGGGATCCCTATGGCTACACCTTC. Supplemented by reference TRBV5-6 and TRBJ1-2, the full variable domain reads DAGVTQSPTHLIKTRGQQVTLRCSPKSGHDTVSWYQQALGQGPQFIFQYYEEEERQRGNFPDRFSGHQFPNYSSELNVNALLLGDSALYLCASSLAGDPYGYTFGSGTRLTVV.

The V call is TRBV30, the J call TRBJ1-5, with no clear D. With 0 bases removed from V and 7 bases from J, the gap between germline ends came to 10 bases. The CDR3 is 13 residues long. Germline CDR1 GTSNPN, CDR2 SVGIG (reference sequence). The CDR3 coding sequence is TGTGCCTGGAGTGTTAACAGAAGACAGCCCCAGCATTTT. Protein sequence: CAWSVNRRQPQHF.

This chain uses TRBV7-8 with TRBJ2-3, with TRBD2 matching over 7 bases. The length of the CDR3 is 13 residues. Looked up from germline, CDR1 is SGHVS and CDR2 is FQNEAQ. V was pared by 11 bases and J by 7 bases, with 12 bases of the junction left unmatched. The CDR3 DNA is TGTGCCTCCCAGCGGGGAGCGTCGAATACGCAGTATTTT. The encoded protein is CASQRGASNTQYF.

The genes are TRBV4-2 and TRBJ2-1, with 9 bases that match TRBD1. Trimming took 4 bases from V and 9 from J; bases not matched to a gene: 1. Germline CDR1 and CDR2: LGHNA and YNFKEQ. The CDR3 runs 12 residues. Here the CDR3 DNA reads TGTGCCAGCAGCCGGGACAGGGTTGAGCAGTTCTTC. Encoded protein: CASSRDRVEQFF.

The rearrangement links TRBV3-1 (or the pseudogene TRBV3-2) to TRBJ1-2; maybe TRBD1 (6 bases). Germline-derived CDR1 and CDR2 are LGHDT and YNNKEL (reference sequence). This CDR3 has 15 amino acids. V dropped 0 bases and J dropped 4 bases, with 12 bases sitting between them. The CDR3 DNA sequence: TGTGCCAGCAGCCAAGATGCGTCACAGGGCTATGGCTACACCTTC. Protein: CASSQDASQGYGYTF.

The CDR3 reads CASSGPTEGGALHF. In DNA, the CDR3 is TGCGCCAGCAGCGGACCCACGGAGGGTGGCGCCCTCCACTTT. The rearrangement joins TRBV5-1 to TRBJ1-6; D unclear. V lost 4 bases and J 14 bases, leaving 19 bases between the germline ends. The germline gives CDR1 SGHRS, CDR2 YFSETQ. The CDR3 is made up of 14 amino acids. The complete variable domain, with remaining parts taken from reference TRBV5-1 and TRBJ1-6, reads KAGVTQTPRYLIKTRGQQVTLSCSPISGHRSVSWYQQTPGQGLQFLFEYFSETQRNKGNFPGRFSGRQFSNSRSEMNVSTLELGDSALYLCASSGPTEGGALHFGNGTRLTVT.

V gene TRBV27 combines with J gene TRBJ1-2; D gene ambiguous. V was trimmed by 3 bases and J by 3 bases, leaving 14 bases between them. This CDR3 has 15 amino acids. Germline values: CDR1 MNHEY, CDR2 SMNVEV (reference sequence). DNA of the CDR3: TGTGCCAGCAGTTTGCGCTCGCCACGGGACTATGGCTACACCTTC. As protein: CASSLRSPRDYGYTF.

This chain connects TRBV6-5 to TRBJ1-1; D not resolved. CDR1 MNHEY and CDR2 SVGAGI come from the germline V gene. This CDR3 has 14 residues. Trimming left V 1 base short and J 5 bases short, with 11 bases between. This CDR3 reads CASSYYGDGTEAFF. The CDR3 coding sequence is TGTGCCAGCAGTTACTACGGGGATGGGACTGAAGCTTTCTTT.

The table lists this clone with a count of one. This specimen includes other DNA sequences encoding the same CDR3. The V and J genes are TRBV18 and TRBJ2-1; D unclear. The V and J ends lost 3 bases and 5 bases respectively, with 5 bases between them. Germline V gene lookup returns CDR1 KGHSH and CDR2 LQKENI. This CDR3 has 12 amino acids. The CDR3 region is CASSPSDNEQFF. The CDR3 nucleotides read TGTGCCAGCTCACCGAGCGACAATGAGCAGTTCTTC.

CDR3 in DNA: TGCAGTGCCCAGTCAGGAAATGGCTACACCTTC. It yields the protein CSAQSGNGYTF. The chain links TRBV20-1 to TRBJ1-2; no definite D call. V shed 6 bases and J shed 6 bases, with 11 bases lying between them. The CDR3 has 11 amino acids. Germline V CDR1 and CDR2: DFQATT, SNEGSKA (reference sequence).

The V gene is TRBV12-3 or TRBV12-4, the J gene TRBJ2-2, with 9 positions matching TRBD1. Unmatched junction bases numbered 3, after V lost 6 bases and J lost 7 bases. The CDR3 is made up of 13 amino acids. CDR3 nucleotide sequence: TGTGCCAGCAGGGGGACAGGGCACGGGGAGCTGTTTTTT. Amino acids: CASRGTGHGELFF.

The chain uses TRBV27 and TRBJ1-1; 9 positions match TRBD1. Germline CDR1 and CDR2: MNHEY and SMNVEV (reference sequence). The CDR3 loop spans 15 amino acids. The V gene end was trimmed by 5 bases and the J gene end by 3 bases; junction bases not matched to a gene: 7. The CDR3, as DNA: TGTGCCAGCAGTAGAACAGGGGGCAAGTACACTGAAGCTTTCTTT. It is translated as CASSRTGGKYTEAFF.

The V gene is TRBV27, the J gene TRBJ2-6, with 7 bases identical to TRBD2. Germline trimming cut 4 bases from V and 2 bases from J; bases unmatched to any gene: 8. Germline CDR1 MNHEY, CDR2 SMNVEV (reference sequence). The CDR3 contains 17 residues. The CDR3 spells CASSYAPGGTGANVLTF. The CDR3 DNA reads TGTGCCAGCAGTTACGCTCCCGGGGGGACTGGGGCCAACGTCCTGACTTTC.

This clone showed up just once. This rearrangement joins TRBV3-1 (or the pseudogene TRBV3-2) to TRBJ2-7, with D possibly matching TRBD1 (6 bases). The CDR3 consists of 13 residues. Germline V CDR1 and CDR2: LGHDT, YNNKEL (reference sequence). V was shortened by 3 bases and J by 3 bases, with 9 bases between the two germline ends. The CDR3 sequence: CASSQARGYEQYF. In nucleotides, the CDR3 is TGTGCCAGCAGCCAGGCCAGGGGCTACGAGCAGTACTTC.

The chain's CDR3 is CATSSSRGPGETQYF. CDR3 DNA sequence: TGTGCCACCAGCAGTTCCAGGGGGCCGGGAGAGACCCAGTACTTC. The chain is built from TRBV24-1 and TRBJ2-5; TRBD1 matches at 8 bases. The CDR3 runs to 15 residues. In germline, CDR1 is KGHDR, CDR2 SFDVKD. The ends lost 7 bases at V and 4 bases at J; junction bases unmatched: 10.

This chain connects TRBV5-4 to TRBJ2-3, with a possible D match to TRBD2 (6 bases). V shed 6 bases and J shed 0 bases, with 11 bases lying between them. The CDR3 runs 14 residues. The germline V gene encodes CDR1 SGHNT and CDR2 YYREEE (reference sequence). The chain's CDR3 is CASKTGRSTDTQYF. In DNA form, the CDR3 reads TGTGCCAGCAAGACGGGGAGGAGCACAGATACGCAGTATTTT.

The chain joins TRBV12-3 or TRBV12-4 to TRBJ2-1; perhaps TRBD1 as D (6 bases). With 8 bases removed from V and 7 bases from J, the gap between germline ends came to 15 bases. CDR3 length equals 13 residues. The CDR3 coding sequence is TGTGCCAGCGGATGGACAGAGGGGAATGAGCAGTTCTTC. Its translation: CASGWTEGNEQFF.

The J gene is TRBJ2-5, the V gene TRBV28, with TRBD2 matching over 9 bases. The length of the CDR3 is 14 residues. The germline CDR1 and CDR2 sequences are MDHEN and SYDVKM. The ends lost 10 bases at V and 5 bases at J; junction bases unmatched: 11. The CDR3 sequence: CATQLAGLEETQYF. The CDR3 DNA sequence: TGTGCCACCCAGCTAGCGGGGTTGGAGGAGACCCAGTACTTC.

CDR3: CASSLSAIYSGANVLTF. The DNA of the CDR3 is TGCGCCAGCAGCTTATCAGCGATTTACTCTGGGGCCAACGTCCTGACTTTC. This chain uses TRBV5-1 with TRBJ2-6; D gene uncertain. Germline assignment: CDR1 SGHRS and CDR2 YFSETQ. Trimming took 2 bases from V and 0 from J, leaving 12 bases between them. This CDR3 region has 17 residues.

The V gene is TRBV3-1 (or the pseudogene TRBV3-2), the J gene TRBJ1-4, with a possible D match to TRBD1 (6 bases). In germline, CDR1 is LGHDT, CDR2 YNNKEL (reference sequence). The CDR3 spans 15 residues. The germline V and J ends were trimmed by 5 bases and 4 bases, with 14 bases remaining between them. The CDR3 loop reads CASSKTGTFNEKLFF. The CDR3 region has the DNA TGTGCCAGCAGCAAAACCGGGACATTTAATGAAAAACTGTTTTTT.

This clone was observed once. V gene TRBV15 combines with J gene TRBJ1-4; 7 nucleotides match TRBD1. The trim removed 5 bases at V and 6 bases at J, leaving 6 bases unmatched. This CDR3 contains 14 residues. The V gene's germline CDR1 is LNHNV and CDR2 YYDKDF (reference sequence). In nucleotides, the CDR3 is TGTGCCACCAGCGGGGACAGTGTATATGAAAAACTGTTTTTT. It codes for CATSGDSVYEKLFF.

The chain recombines TRBV6-2 or TRBV6-3 with TRBJ2-7; 7 bases are shared with TRBD2. The trim removed 3 bases at V and 4 bases at J, leaving 9 bases unmatched. The CDR3 length is 15 residues. In germline, CDR1 is MNHEY, CDR2 SVGEGT. CDR3 nucleotides: TGTGCCAGCAGTTATGGGACTACTAGGCCATACGAGCAGTACTTC. Protein: CASSYGTTRPYEQYF.

This clone was seen a handful of times. V usage is TRBV6-5 and J usage is TRBJ1-5; D remains unclear. Trimming left V 6 bases short and J 3 bases short, with 15 bases between. The germline V gene encodes CDR1 MNHEY and CDR2 SVGAGI. This CDR3 contains 15 residues. Written as DNA, the CDR3 is TGTGCCAGCAGCGCAGAGGGCGGCATCAATCAGCCCCAGCATTTT. Protein: CASSAEGGINQPQHF.